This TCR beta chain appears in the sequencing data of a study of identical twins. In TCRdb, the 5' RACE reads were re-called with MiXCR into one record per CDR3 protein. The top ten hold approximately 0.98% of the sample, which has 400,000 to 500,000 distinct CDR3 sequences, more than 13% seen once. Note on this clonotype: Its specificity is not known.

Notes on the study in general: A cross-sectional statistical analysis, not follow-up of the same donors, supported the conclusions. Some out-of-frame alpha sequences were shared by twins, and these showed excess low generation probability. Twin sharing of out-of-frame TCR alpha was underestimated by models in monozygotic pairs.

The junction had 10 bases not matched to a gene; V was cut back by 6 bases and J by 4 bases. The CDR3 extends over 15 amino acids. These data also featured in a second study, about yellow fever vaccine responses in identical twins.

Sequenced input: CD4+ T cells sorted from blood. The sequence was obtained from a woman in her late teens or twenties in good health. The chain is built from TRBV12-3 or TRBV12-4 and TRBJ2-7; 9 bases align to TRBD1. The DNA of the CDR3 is TGTGCCAGCAGCTTAATACAGGGGGCGCTTTACGAGCAGTACTTC. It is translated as CASSLIQGALYEQYF.